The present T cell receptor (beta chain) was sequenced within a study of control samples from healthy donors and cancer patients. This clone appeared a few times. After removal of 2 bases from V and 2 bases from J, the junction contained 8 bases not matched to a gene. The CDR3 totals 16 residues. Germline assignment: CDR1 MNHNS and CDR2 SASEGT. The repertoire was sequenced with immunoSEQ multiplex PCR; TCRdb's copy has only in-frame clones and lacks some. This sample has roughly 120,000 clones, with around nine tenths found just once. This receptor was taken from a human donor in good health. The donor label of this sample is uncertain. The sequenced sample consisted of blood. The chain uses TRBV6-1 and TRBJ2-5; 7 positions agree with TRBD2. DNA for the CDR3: TGTGCCAGCAGTGAATTGGGGGGGTCCGAACAAGAGACCCAGTACTTC. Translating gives CASSELGGSEQETQYF.